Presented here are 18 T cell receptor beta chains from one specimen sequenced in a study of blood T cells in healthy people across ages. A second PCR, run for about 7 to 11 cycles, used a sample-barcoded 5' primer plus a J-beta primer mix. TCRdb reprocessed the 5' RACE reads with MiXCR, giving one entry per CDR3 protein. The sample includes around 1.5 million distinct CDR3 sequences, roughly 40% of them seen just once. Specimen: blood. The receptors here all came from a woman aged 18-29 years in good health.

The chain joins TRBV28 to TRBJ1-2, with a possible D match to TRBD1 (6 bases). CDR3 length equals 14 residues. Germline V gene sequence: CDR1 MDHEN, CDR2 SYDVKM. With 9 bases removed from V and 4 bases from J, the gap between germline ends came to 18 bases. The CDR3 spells CASRTGTLTYGYTF. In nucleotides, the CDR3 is TGTGCCAGTAGGACCGGGACACTAACCTATGGCTACACCTTC.

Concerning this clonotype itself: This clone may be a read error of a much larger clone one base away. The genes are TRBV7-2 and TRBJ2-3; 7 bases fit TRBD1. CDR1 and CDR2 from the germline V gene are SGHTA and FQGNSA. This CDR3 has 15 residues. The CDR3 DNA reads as TGTGTCAGCAGCCGGGGACAGCCAAGCACAGATACGCAGTATTTT. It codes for CVSSRGQPSTDTQYF.

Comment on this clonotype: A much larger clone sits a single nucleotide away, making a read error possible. The CDR3 DNA follows: TGTGCCAGCAGCCAGACTAGCGACACAGATACGCAGTATTTT. This codes for CASSQTSDTDTQYF. V gene TRBV7-9 combines with J gene TRBJ2-3; 8 bases are shared with TRBD2. The CDR3 runs 14 residues. The germline gives CDR1 SEHNR, CDR2 FQNEAQ (reference sequence). The V gene end was trimmed by 5 bases and the J gene end by 2 bases; junction bases not matched to a gene: 3.

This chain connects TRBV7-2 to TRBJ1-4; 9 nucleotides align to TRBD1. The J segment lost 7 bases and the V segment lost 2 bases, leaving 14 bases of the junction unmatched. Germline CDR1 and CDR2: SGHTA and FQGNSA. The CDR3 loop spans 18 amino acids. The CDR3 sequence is CASSLQGQGFTRGEKLFF. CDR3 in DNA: TGTGCCAGCAGCTTACAGGGACAGGGCTTTACCAGGGGTGAAAAACTGTTTTTT.

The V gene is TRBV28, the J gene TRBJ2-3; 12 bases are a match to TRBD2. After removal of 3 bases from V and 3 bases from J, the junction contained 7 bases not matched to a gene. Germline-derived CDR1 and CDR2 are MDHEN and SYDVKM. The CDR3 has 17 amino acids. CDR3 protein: CASSFVLAGGTTDTQYF. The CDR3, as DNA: TGTGCCAGCAGTTTTGTACTAGCGGGGGGCACTACAGATACGCAGTATTTT. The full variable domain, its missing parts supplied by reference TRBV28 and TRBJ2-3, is DVKVTQSSRYLVKRTGEKVFLECVQDMDHENMFWYRQDPGLGLRLIYFSYDVKMKEKGDIPEGYSVSREKKERFSLILESASTNQTSMYLCASSFVLAGGTTDTQYFGPGTRLTVL.

The CDR3 bases are TGTGCCAGCAGTTACCCCTCTATGCCCCAGGAGCAGTTCTTC. Translating gives CASSYPSMPQEQFF. This chain links TRBV6-5 with TRBJ2-1; D is unresolved. V shed 2 bases and J shed 10 bases, with 15 bases lying between them. CDR3 length: 14 residues. CDR1 is MNHEY, CDR2 SVGAGI, per germline.

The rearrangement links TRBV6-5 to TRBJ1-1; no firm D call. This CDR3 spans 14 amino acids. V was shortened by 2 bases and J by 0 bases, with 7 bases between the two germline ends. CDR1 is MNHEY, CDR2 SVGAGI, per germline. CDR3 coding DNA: TGTGCCAGCAGTTACAGAGGGTTGAACACTGAAGCTTTCTTT. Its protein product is CASSYRGLNTEAFF.

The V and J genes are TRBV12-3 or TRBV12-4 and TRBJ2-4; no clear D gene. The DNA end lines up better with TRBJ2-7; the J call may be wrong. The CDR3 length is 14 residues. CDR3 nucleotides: TGTGCCAGCAGTTTTGCGCAGGTGTCCTACGAGCAGTACTTC. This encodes CASSFAQVSYEQYF.

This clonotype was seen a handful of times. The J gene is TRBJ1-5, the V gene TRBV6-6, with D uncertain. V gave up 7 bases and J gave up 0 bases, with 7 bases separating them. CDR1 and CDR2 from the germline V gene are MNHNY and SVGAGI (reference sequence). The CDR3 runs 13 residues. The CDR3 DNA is TGTGCCAGCACTGACTATAGCAATCAGCCCCAGCATTTT. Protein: CASTDYSNQPQHF.

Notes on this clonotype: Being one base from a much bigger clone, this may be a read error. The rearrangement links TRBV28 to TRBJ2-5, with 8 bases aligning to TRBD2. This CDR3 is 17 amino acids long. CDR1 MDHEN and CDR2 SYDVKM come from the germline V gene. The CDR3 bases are TGTGCCTGCAGTTTAGGCGGGGCGGGGGGTCGATTACGTGTGCAGTACTTC. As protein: CACSLGGAGGRLRVQYF.

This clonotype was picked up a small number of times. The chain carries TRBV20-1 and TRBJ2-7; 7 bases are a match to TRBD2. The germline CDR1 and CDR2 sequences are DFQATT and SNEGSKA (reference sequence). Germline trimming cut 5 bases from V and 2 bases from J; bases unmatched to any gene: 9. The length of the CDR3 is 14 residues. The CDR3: CSARTSVYPYEQYF. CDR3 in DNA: TGCAGTGCTCGTACTAGCGTATACCCCTACGAGCAGTACTTC.

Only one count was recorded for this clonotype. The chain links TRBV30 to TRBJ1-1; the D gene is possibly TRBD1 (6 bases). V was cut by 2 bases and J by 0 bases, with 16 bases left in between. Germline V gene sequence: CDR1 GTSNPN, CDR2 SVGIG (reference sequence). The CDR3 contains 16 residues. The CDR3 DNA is TGTGCCTGGAGTTCAATGGGGGCTTCGATGAACACTGAAGCTTTCTTT. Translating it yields CAWSSMGASMNTEAFF.

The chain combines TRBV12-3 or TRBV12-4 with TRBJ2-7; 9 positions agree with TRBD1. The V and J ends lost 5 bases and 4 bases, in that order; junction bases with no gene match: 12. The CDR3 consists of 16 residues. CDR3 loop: CASSPTAGTGLYEQYF. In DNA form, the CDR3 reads TGTGCCAGCAGTCCCACGGCCGGGACAGGGTTGTACGAGCAGTACTTC.

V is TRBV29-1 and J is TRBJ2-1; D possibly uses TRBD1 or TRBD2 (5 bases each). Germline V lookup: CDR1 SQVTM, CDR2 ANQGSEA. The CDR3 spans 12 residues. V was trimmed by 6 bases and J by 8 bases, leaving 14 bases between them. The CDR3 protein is CSVVTRGDEQFF. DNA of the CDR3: TGCAGCGTAGTCACCCGGGGCGATGAGCAGTTCTTC.

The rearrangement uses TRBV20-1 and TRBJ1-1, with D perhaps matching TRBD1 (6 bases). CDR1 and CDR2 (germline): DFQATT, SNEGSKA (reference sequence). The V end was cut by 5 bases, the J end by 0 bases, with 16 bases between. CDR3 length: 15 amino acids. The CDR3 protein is CSALSPDSLNTEAFF. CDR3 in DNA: TGCAGTGCTCTCTCGCCGGACAGTTTGAACACTGAAGCTTTCTTT.

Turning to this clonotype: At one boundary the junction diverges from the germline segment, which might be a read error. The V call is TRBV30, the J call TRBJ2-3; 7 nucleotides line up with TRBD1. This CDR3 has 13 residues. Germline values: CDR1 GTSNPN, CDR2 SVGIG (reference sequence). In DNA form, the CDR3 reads TGTGCCTGGAACAGGGGCCCCACAGATACACAGTATTTT. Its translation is CAWNRGPTDTQYF. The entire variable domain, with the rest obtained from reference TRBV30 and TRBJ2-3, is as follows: SQTIHQWPATLVQPVGSPLSLECTVEGTSNPNLYWYRQAAGRGLQLLFYSVGIGQISSEVPQNLSASRPQDRQFILSSKKLLLSDSGFYLCAWNRGPTDTQYFGPGTRLTVL.

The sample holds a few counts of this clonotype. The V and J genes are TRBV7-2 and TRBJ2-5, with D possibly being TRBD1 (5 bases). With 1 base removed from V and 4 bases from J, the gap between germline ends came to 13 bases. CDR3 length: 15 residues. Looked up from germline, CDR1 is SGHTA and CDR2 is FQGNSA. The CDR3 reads CASSLEGYRSETQYF. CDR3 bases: TGTGCCAGCAGCTTAGAGGGGTATAGATCAGAGACCCAGTACTTC.

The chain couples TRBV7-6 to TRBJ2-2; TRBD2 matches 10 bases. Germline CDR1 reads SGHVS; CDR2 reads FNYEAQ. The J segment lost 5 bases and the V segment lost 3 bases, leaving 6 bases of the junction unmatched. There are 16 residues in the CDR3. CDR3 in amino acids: CASSLSSGGLTGELFF. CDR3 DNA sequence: TGTGCCAGCAGCTTGTCTAGCGGGGGACTAACCGGGGAGCTGTTTTTT.